This passage covers 23 T cell receptor beta chains from one sample sequenced in a study of T-cell memory formation after mild COVID-19. TCRdb analysed the 5' RACE reads with MiXCR anew, one entry per CDR3 protein. The sample carries 450,000 or so distinct CDR3 sequences, around a quarter recorded once. Material for sequencing was PBMCs or a T cell subset sorted from them (not recorded which). These TCRs come from an adult woman who had mild COVID-19 (a few samples of this study predate the infection). Cell type and time point are not known.

V and J are TRBV7-8 and TRBJ2-4; D remains unclear. There are 11 residues in the CDR3. V was shortened by 0 bases and J by 11 bases, with 5 bases between the two germline ends. CDR1 is SGHVS, CDR2 FQNEAQ, per germline. As DNA, the CDR3 is TGTGCCAGCAGCTTAGCCGGACTTCAGTACTTC. This codes for CASSLAGLQYF.

The rearrangement joins TRBV25-1 to TRBJ2-7, with 8 nucleotides matching TRBD2. Germline V gene sequence: CDR1 MGHDK, CDR2 SYGVNS. V lost 4 bases, J lost 5 bases, and 13 bases stayed unmatched. The CDR3 sequence is 16 residues long. The CDR3 nucleotides are TGTGCCAGCAGTGGTACTAGCGGCCCCTTTCCTAACGAGCAGTACTTC. It codes for CASSGTSGPFPNEQYF.

This clonotype was seen a single time. One end of the junction varies from germline; a read error may be responsible. This sequence joins TRBV9 and TRBJ2-7; 10 bases align to TRBD2. CDR1 is SGDLS, CDR2 YYNGEE, per germline. The CDR3 contains 15 residues. The CDR3 DNA is TGTGACAGCAGCGTCACGACTAGCGGGTATGGGGAGCAGTACTTC. Protein sequence: CDSSVTTSGYGEQYF.

The rearrangement links TRBV15 to TRBJ1-5; TRBD1 matches 8 bases. J lost 7 bases, V lost 0 bases, and 5 bases had no gene match. Germline V gene sequence: CDR1 LNHNV, CDR2 YYDKDF (reference sequence). This CDR3 contains 15 residues. CDR3 sequence reads: CATSRDGQGRQPQHF. The CDR3 nucleotides are TGTGCCACCAGCAGAGACGGACAGGGCCGGCAGCCCCAGCATTTT.

This rearrangement joins TRBV6-2 or TRBV6-3 to TRBJ2-2, with D possibly being TRBD2 (5 bases). The germline CDR1 and CDR2 sequences are MNHEY and SVGEGT. This CDR3 is built from 16 residues. The V end was cut by 7 bases, the J end by 6 bases, with 21 bases between. The CDR3 coding sequence is TGTGCCAGCACCCCGTCCGCGGGCGAGGCTTCCGGGGAGCTGTTTTTT. Protein sequence: CASTPSAGEASGELFF.

This clonotype was seen only a few times. This sequence joins TRBV7-3 and TRBJ2-3, with 11 nucleotides matching TRBD2. The CDR3 sequence is 15 residues long. Unmatched junction bases numbered 5, after V lost 7 bases and J lost 2 bases. Per germline, CDR1 SGHTA and CDR2 FQGTGA. CDR3: CASTLAGGVTDTQYF. The CDR3 DNA reads TGTGCCAGCACCCTAGCGGGGGGCGTCACAGATACGCAGTATTTT.

The chain combines TRBV14 with TRBJ1-2; D is ambiguous. Germline CDR1 reads SGHDN; CDR2 reads FVKESK. CDR3 size: 15 residues. Trimming pared 4 bases from V and 2 bases from J, leaving 14 bases between. The CDR3 protein is CASSPWSGPNYGYTF. Here the CDR3 DNA reads TGTGCCAGCAGCCCTTGGTCCGGACCGAACTATGGCTACACCTTC.

The chain combines TRBV12-5 with TRBJ2-7, with D possibly being TRBD1 (5 bases). Germline CDR1 is LGHNT and CDR2 is FRNRAP. V gave up 5 bases and J gave up 5 bases, with 22 bases separating them. CDR3 size: 16 residues. CDR3 protein: CASGINLRSQDHEQYF. The CDR3 DNA reads as TGTGCTAGTGGTATAAACTTGCGGTCACAGGACCACGAGCAGTACTTC.

This clonotype was counted once. The chain joins TRBV7-9 to TRBJ1-2, with 12 bases matching TRBD1. Germline trimming cut 5 bases from V and 8 bases from J; bases unmatched to any gene: 12. Per germline, CDR1 SEHNR and CDR2 FQNEAQ (reference sequence). CDR3 length equals 16 residues. CDR3 residues: CASSPGTGGDPGGYTF. As DNA, the CDR3 is TGTGCCAGCAGCCCTGGGACAGGGGGCGATCCGGGGGGCTACACCTTC.

This clonotype appeared once. V usage is TRBV2 and J usage is TRBJ2-5; D possibly corresponds to TRBD2 (5 bases). Trimming took off 2 bases at V and 5 bases at J, with 12 bases between the two ends. CDR1 is SNHLY and CDR2 is FYNNEI in the germline V gene. The CDR3 has 14 amino acids. The CDR3 reads CASSEMRRGETQYF. CDR3 nucleotide sequence: TGTGCCAGCAGTGAAATGAGGCGAGGGGAGACCCAGTACTTC. The whole variable domain, remainder taken from reference TRBV2 and TRBJ2-5, is EPEVTQTPSHQVTQMGQEVILRCVPISNHLYFYWYRQILGQKVEFLVSFYNNEISEKSEIFDDQFSVERPDGSNFTLKIRSTKLEDSAMYFCASSEMRRGETQYFGPGTRLLVL.

This clonotype was picked up a small number of times. The chain has TRBV11-3 and TRBJ1-2, with D uncertain. V was cut by 1 base and J by 7 bases, with 7 bases left in between. The CDR3 consists of 12 residues. CDR1 is SGHNT and CDR2 is YENEEA in the germline V gene. CDR3 sequence: CASSLGRSGYTF. The CDR3 DNA is TGTGCCAGCAGCTTAGGCAGATCTGGCTACACCTTC.

This clonotype was recorded a few times. This chain links TRBV5-6 with TRBJ1-1; possible D gene TRBD1, 6 bases. Trimming removed 3 bases from V and 11 bases from J, with 20 bases in between. CDR1 is SGHDT, CDR2 YYEEEE, per germline. The CDR3 runs 14 residues. This chain's CDR3 is CASSWGQLASWAFF. As DNA, the CDR3 is TGTGCCAGCAGCTGGGGACAACTGGCCTCGTGGGCTTTCTTT.

In DNA, the CDR3 is TGTGCCAGCAGTTTATTCAGGAACTTCCACAATGAGCAGTTCTTC. Amino acid sequence: CASSLFRNFHNEQFF. The chain is built from TRBV12-3 or TRBV12-4 and TRBJ2-1; D not certain. This CDR3 spans 15 amino acids. V dropped 2 bases and J dropped 5 bases, with 13 bases sitting between them.

This chain connects TRBV5-1 to TRBJ1-1, with 8 bases lining up with TRBD1. In germline, CDR1 is SGHRS, CDR2 YFSETQ. V was pared by 4 bases and J by 9 bases, with 5 bases of the junction left unmatched. CDR3 size: 12 residues. In DNA form, the CDR3 reads TGCGCCAGCAGCCGGGGGACAGGTAAAGCTTTCTTT. It codes for CASSRGTGKAFF.

This clonotype has ten or more counts. The rearrangement links TRBV5-1 to TRBJ2-7, with D perhaps TRBD1 (6 bases). CDR1 is SGHRS and CDR2 is YFSETQ in the germline V gene. Trimming cost V 4 bases and J 6 bases, with 11 bases left between them. The CDR3 spans 12 residues. CDR3 amino acids: CASSLGQLEQYF. The CDR3 coding sequence is TGCGCCAGCAGCCTAGGACAGCTCGAGCAGTACTTC.

This clonotype has a handful of counts. The chain is built from TRBV5-6 and TRBJ2-7; possibly TRBD1 for D (5 bases). Deletions cut 2 bases from V and 0 bases from J, with 12 bases between. Germline V gene sequence: CDR1 SGHDT, CDR2 YYEEEE. There are 15 residues in the CDR3. The CDR3 bases are TGTGCCAGCAGCTTCCAGGGTAACCCCTCCTACGAGCAGTACTTC. Its translation is CASSFQGNPSYEQYF.

This clonotype has more than one count but fewer than ten. The chain employs TRBV15 and TRBJ1-1; 7 bases match TRBD1. This CDR3 is 16 amino acids long. Germline assignment: CDR1 LNHNV and CDR2 YYDKDF (reference sequence). The V and J ends lost 4 bases and 0 bases, in that order; junction bases with no gene match: 8. As DNA, the CDR3 is TGTGCCACCAGCATACCGGGACAGTTCATGAACACTGAAGCTTTCTTT. The encoded protein is CATSIPGQFMNTEAFF.

The V gene is TRBV4-1, the J gene TRBJ1-1, with a tentative D call TRBD1 (6 bases). Germline loops: CDR1 MGHRA, CDR2 YSYEKL. This CDR3 region has 17 residues. Trimming cost V 4 bases and J 0 bases, with 18 bases left between them. Here the CDR3 DNA reads TGCGCCAGCAGCCTCAGAGGACAGAATATTATGAACACTGAAGCTTTCTTT. It codes for CASSLRGQNIMNTEAFF.

This clonotype has more than one count but fewer than ten. The V gene is TRBV20-1, the J gene TRBJ1-2; no reliable D call. The CDR3 length is 12 residues. The germline V and J ends were trimmed by 2 bases and 3 bases, with 7 bases remaining between them. Germline V CDR1 and CDR2: DFQATT, SNEGSKA (reference sequence). CDR3 DNA: TGCAGTGCTAGACAGGCAGACTATGGCTACACCTTC. This translates into CSARQADYGYTF.

This clonotype was seen a handful of times. The V gene is TRBV4-3, the J gene TRBJ2-6; D may match TRBD1 or TRBD2 (5 bases each). The ends were cut back, 4 bases at V and 6 bases at J, with 16 bases in the middle. The CDR3 is 16 residues long. Germline lookup yields CDR1 LGHNA and CDR2 YSLEER. The CDR3 sequence is CASSPGTEPQANVLTF. CDR3 nucleotide sequence: TGCGCCAGCAGCCCAGGGACCGAGCCCCAGGCCAACGTCCTGACTTTC.

The rearrangement links TRBV6-5 to TRBJ1-2, with 12 bases that match TRBD1. The CDR3 loop spans 19 amino acids. V dropped 1 base and J dropped 4; count of bases not matched to a gene: 13. Germline values: CDR1 MNHEY, CDR2 SVGAGI. This CDR3 is CASSYLPPGQGANVYGYTF. CDR3 sequence (DNA): TGTGCCAGCAGTTACTTACCGCCGGGACAGGGGGCGAATGTCTATGGCTACACCTTC.

This chain uses TRBV29-1 with TRBJ2-4; TRBD1 or TRBD2 may be the D gene (5 bases each). The CDR3 is 12 residues long. The V gene lost 5 bases and the J gene lost 9 bases, with 14 bases spanning the gap. Per germline, CDR1 SQVTM and CDR2 ANQGSEA. The CDR3 coding sequence is TGCAGCGTTACTGGGGTTGGGGGCATTCAGTACTTC. Protein sequence: CSVTGVGGIQYF.

This chain connects TRBV5-8 to TRBJ1-5; D is possibly TRBD1 (5 bases). Trimming pared 0 bases from V and 8 bases from J, leaving 9 bases between. CDR3 length: 13 residues. Germline CDR1 SGHTS, CDR2 YDEGEE. The CDR3 region has the DNA TGTGCCAGCAGCTTGGCCGGGGGAAAGCCCCAGCATTTT. Translated: CASSLAGGKPQHF.